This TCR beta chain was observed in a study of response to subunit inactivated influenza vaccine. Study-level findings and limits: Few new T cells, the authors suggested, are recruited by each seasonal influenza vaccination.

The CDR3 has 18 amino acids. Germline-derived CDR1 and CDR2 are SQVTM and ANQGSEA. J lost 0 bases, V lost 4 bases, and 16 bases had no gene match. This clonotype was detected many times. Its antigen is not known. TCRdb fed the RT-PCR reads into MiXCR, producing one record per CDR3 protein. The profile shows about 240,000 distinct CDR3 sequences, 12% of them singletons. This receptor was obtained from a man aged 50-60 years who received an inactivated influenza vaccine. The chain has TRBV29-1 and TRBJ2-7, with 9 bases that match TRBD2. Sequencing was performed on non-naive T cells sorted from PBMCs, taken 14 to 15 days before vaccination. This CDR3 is CSVGGRIAGAGGSYEQYF. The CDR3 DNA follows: TGCAGCGTTGGGGGCAGAATAGCGGGGGCGGGAGGCTCCTACGAGCAGTACTTC.